This T cell receptor beta chain originates from a study of regulatory T cells in long-lasting Graves disease. Trimming removed 4 bases from V and 7 bases from J, with 25 bases in between. Germline loops: CDR1 MDHEN, CDR2 SYDVKM. The CDR3 loop spans 17 amino acids. Arm-PCR of CDR3 regions and iRepertoire HTBI primers were used to build TCR beta libraries. Each CDR3 protein is one row after TCRdb ran MiXCR on the multiplex PCR reads. The table lists fewer than 350,000 distinct CDR3 sequences, over 15% of them singletons. Stated time point: newly diagnosed GD, antithyroid drugs for less than 3 months. PBMCs provided the RNA from which the TCR library was made.

This chain joins TRBV28 and TRBJ2-5; D uncertain. Material: peripheral blood mononuclear cells (PBMCs), obtained at new diagnosis, from a patient treated with antithyroid drugs. The clonotype was recovered from a female donor with Graves disease. Written as DNA, the CDR3 is TGTGCCAGCAGTTCAACCCACCTAACCTGGCTAGTAGCGACCCAGTACTTC. This encodes CASSSTHLTWLVATQYF.